This T cell receptor beta chain was identified during a study of blood T cell repertoires in COVID-19. Study-wide background: Specimens from acute and convalescent COVID-19 originated in the United States, Italy and Spain. Sample material is recorded as cDNA or gDNA derived from T cells, B-cell-depleted T cells, or PBMCs.

Original data processing: Reference gene primer amplification gave nucleated cell count estimates. This table comes from immunoSEQ multiplex PCR, and its TCRdb copy is limited to in-frame clones, with some not included. V, J and clone size are those of that table, while D and trimming were read from the DNA. Among about 180,000 clones listed, around 77% were seen once. J was trimmed by 1 base and V by 4 bases; bases with no gene match: 3. The CDR3 spans 15 residues. Germline CDR1 and CDR2: SGHRS and YFSETQ. This rearrangement joins TRBV5-1 to TRBJ1-2, with TRBD1 matching over 11 bases. Material for sequencing was peripheral blood. This receptor was identified in a man between 65 and 79 years old with active or convalescent COVID-19. CDR3: CASSAGQGDNYGYTF. In nucleotides, the CDR3 is TGCGCCAGCAGCGCGGGACAGGGGGATAACTATGGCTACACCTTC.